One and the same sample provided the 25 T cell receptor beta chains below, sequenced in a study of cytomegalovirus exposure and HLA in healthy donors. Primers: 60 Vbeta forward and 13 Jbeta reverse. Produced via immunoSEQ multiplex PCR; TCRdb's table is partial and in-frame only. The table lists about 200,000 clones, about 76% of them singletons. Sequenced sample: PBMCs. These receptors all come from a male donor in good health and CMV-seropositive.

The chain is built from TRBV4-1 and TRBJ2-1, with D maybe TRBD2 (5 bases). Looked up from germline, CDR1 is MGHRA and CDR2 is YSYEKL. V was trimmed by 4 bases and J by 8 bases, leaving 18 bases between them. CDR3 length equals 15 residues. Here the CDR3 reads CASSPQVLGSHEQFF. Here the CDR3 DNA reads TGCGCCAGCAGCCCTCAAGTACTAGGATCCCATGAGCAGTTCTTC.

The rearrangement uses TRBV13 and TRBJ1-4, with 7 bases aligning to TRBD1. J gave up 6 bases and V 1 base, and 11 bases lay outside the gene matches. Germline CDR1 and CDR2: PRHDT and FYEKMQ (reference sequence). The CDR3 sequence is 17 residues long. CDR3 coding DNA: TGTGCCAGCAGCTTAGCCCCGCCCGACAGGGAGGATGAAAAACTGTTTTTT. Translation gives CASSLAPPDREDEKLFF.

The genes are TRBV14 and TRBJ2-5, with 10 bases fitting TRBD2. There are 14 residues in the CDR3. V shed 4 bases and J 4 bases; nucleotides not matched to a gene: 3. Germline CDR1 is SGHDN and CDR2 is FVKESK. The CDR3 sequence is CASSPIAGGETQYF. In nucleotides, the CDR3 is TGTGCCAGCAGCCCAATAGCGGGGGGAGAGACCCAGTACTTC.

This sequence joins TRBV7-2 and TRBJ2-5; 7 bases are a match to TRBD1. TRBJ2-7 matches the DNA end more closely, so the J call is doubtful. The length of the CDR3 is 16 residues. The germline V gene has CDR1 SGHTA and CDR2 FQGNSA. DNA of the CDR3: TGTGCCAGCAGCTTAGCTCTTGGGACAGAGTCCTACGAGCAGTACTTC. It codes for CASSLALGTESYEQYF.

This CDR3 is CASSSFRGEQFF. The DNA of the CDR3 is TGTGCCAGCAGCTCCTTTCGGGGTGAGCAGTTCTTC. The rearrangement links TRBV7-2 to TRBJ2-1; tentatively, D is TRBD2 (5 bases). V lost 4 bases and J 9 bases, leaving 10 bases between the germline ends. CDR1 and CDR2 from the germline V gene are SGHTA and FQGNSA. The CDR3 runs to 12 residues.

The chain links TRBV28 to TRBJ2-5; D is undetermined. The J call may be in error: the DNA end matches TRBJ2-7 better. The CDR3 has 13 amino acids. CDR1 and CDR2 (germline): MDHEN, SYDVKM. This chain's CDR3 is CASSWDRDYEQYF. CDR3 coding DNA: TGTGCCAGCAGTTGGGATAGGGACTACGAGCAGTACTTC.

To note about this clone: Other DNA sequences in this specimen translate into the identical CDR3. V and J are TRBV28 and TRBJ1-5, with a possible D match to TRBD1 (6 bases). The germline V gene has CDR1 MDHEN and CDR2 SYDVKM. The ends were cut back, 3 bases at V and 0 bases at J, with 12 bases in the middle. The CDR3 sequence is 16 residues long. The chain's CDR3 is CASSLTGTYSNQPQHF. CDR3 nucleotide sequence: TGTGCCAGCAGTTTGACAGGAACCTATAGCAATCAGCCCCAGCATTTT.

This chain links TRBV28 with TRBJ1-2; D gene unclear. V lost 2 bases and J 1 base, leaving 11 bases between the germline ends. Germline V CDR1 and CDR2: MDHEN, SYDVKM. CDR3 length: 15 amino acids. The CDR3 sequence: CASSLGRGINYGYTF. DNA for the CDR3: TGTGCCAGCAGTTTAGGGCGGGGAATTAACTATGGCTACACCTTC.

V gene TRBV11-3 combines with J gene TRBJ2-3; 8 nucleotides align to TRBD1. The CDR3 loop spans 16 amino acids. Trimming removed 4 bases from V and 6 bases from J; junction bases left unmatched: 12. Germline lookup yields CDR1 SGHNT and CDR2 YENEEA. CDR3 DNA sequence: TGTGCCAGCAGCTCAGGGACAACACGGACAGGGGATACGCAGTATTTT. It yields the protein CASSSGTTRTGDTQYF.

The sample holds one count of this clone. The rearrangement links TRBV10-3 to TRBJ1-2; TRBD1 aligns across 7 bases. Germline CDR1 ENHRY, CDR2 SYGVKD. After removal of 6 bases from V and 10 bases from J, the junction contained 8 bases not matched to a gene. The CDR3 runs to 12 residues. The CDR3 region has the DNA TGTGCCATCAGCCCGGGACAGACCATCTACACCTTC. Amino acids: CAISPGQTIYTF.

This clone appeared a few times. The CDR3 DNA is TGTGCCAGCAGCCTGGACAGGGGGGGATACAATGAGCAGTTCTTC. Protein product: CASSLDRGGYNEQFF. The chain uses TRBV7-3 and TRBJ2-1, with TRBD1 matching over 10 bases. V lost 5 bases, J lost 4 bases, and 5 bases stayed unmatched. This CDR3 contains 15 residues. Germline assignment: CDR1 SGHTA and CDR2 FQGTGA.

This clone was picked up a small number of times. The chain uses TRBV27 and TRBJ2-7, with 8 bases lining up with TRBD1. V lost 6 bases, J lost 5 bases, and 9 bases stayed unmatched. CDR1 and CDR2 (germline): MNHEY, SMNVEV (reference sequence). This CDR3 has 14 residues. The CDR3 spells CASRGRTGSNEQYF. DNA for the CDR3: TGTGCCAGCAGGGGCCGGACAGGGTCTAACGAGCAGTACTTC.

This clone came up once. The V gene is TRBV6-5, the J gene TRBJ2-7; weak D call: TRBD2 (5 bases). Looked up from germline, CDR1 is MNHEY and CDR2 is SVGAGI. Trimming stripped 6 bases from V and 2 bases from J, with 17 bases between. The CDR3 is 15 residues long. The CDR3 loop reads CASSFQTRVPYEQYF. Written as DNA, the CDR3 is TGTGCCAGCAGCTTCCAGACGAGGGTCCCCTACGAGCAGTACTTC.

J is TRBJ2-2 and V is TRBV2; TRBD1 matches 9 bases. Germline CDR1 SNHLY, CDR2 FYNNEI. CDR3 length: 17 amino acids. The DNA of the CDR3 is TGTGTGCCAGTAACAAACAGGGGGCAAAAGAACACCGGGGAGCTGTTTTTT. This codes for CVPVTNRGQKNTGELFF.

This clone was seen once. CDR3 in amino acids: CASSWTVYGYTF. The CDR3 region has the DNA TGTGCCAGCAGCTGGACAGTCTATGGCTACACCTTC. The rearrangement links TRBV5-5 to TRBJ1-2; maybe TRBD1 (6 bases). V shed 3 bases and J shed 4 bases, with 7 bases lying between them. This CDR3 comprises 12 residues. Germline CDR1 reads SGHKS; CDR2 reads YYEKEE (reference sequence). The full variable domain, with the rest looked up from reference TRBV5-5 and TRBJ1-2, is DAGVTQSPTHLIKTRGQQVTLRCSPISGHKSVSWYQQVLGQGPQFIFQYYEKEERGRGNFPDRFSARQFPNYSSELNVNALLLGDSALYLCASSWTVYGYTFGSGTRLTVV.

The chain recombines TRBV28 with TRBJ2-5; 10 bases are a match to TRBD2. The germline V gene has CDR1 MDHEN and CDR2 SYDVKM. CDR3 length: 16 residues. J was trimmed by 4 bases and V by 1 base; bases with no gene match: 6. The CDR3, as DNA: TGTGCCAGCAGTTTATCTGGACTAGCGGTGGGAGAGACCCAGTACTTC. Its translation: CASSLSGLAVGETQYF.

The chain recombines TRBV7-3 with TRBJ1-1; TRBD1 aligns across 10 bases. The CDR3 spans 14 residues. The junction had 9 bases not matched to a gene; V was cut back by 11 bases and J by 3 bases. Germline loops: CDR1 SGHTA, CDR2 FQGTGA. The DNA for the CDR3 is TGTGCCTACAACCCCGGGACAGGGGACACTGAAGCTTTCTTT. Residues: CAYNPGTGDTEAFF.

This clone has more than one count but fewer than ten. The CDR3 DNA sequence: TGTGCCAGCGGCAGGTTGAACACTGAAGCTTTCTTT. It encodes CASGRLNTEAFF. The rearrangement links TRBV28 to TRBJ1-1; D uncertain. The germline CDR1 and CDR2 sequences are MDHEN and SYDVKM. CDR3 size: 12 residues. Trimming took off 8 bases at V and 0 bases at J, with 7 bases between the two ends.

This sequence joins TRBV6-1 and TRBJ2-6; 9 nucleotides agree with TRBD1. CDR1 is MNHNS, CDR2 SASEGT, per germline. This CDR3 has 18 amino acids. With 4 bases clipped from V and 1 base from J, the junction kept 8 bases outside the gene matches. The CDR3 DNA follows: TGTGCCAGCAGTGTTATCACAGGGGGCGCTTCTGGGGCCAACGTCCTGACTTTC. Residues: CASSVITGGASGANVLTF.

V and J are TRBV12-5 and TRBJ2-3, with TRBD2 identical over 10 bases. CDR3 length: 16 amino acids. J was trimmed by 2 bases and V by 0 bases; bases with no gene match: 2. Germline V gene data show CDR1 as LGHNT and CDR2 as FRNRAP. The CDR3 sequence: CASGLVLAGYTDTQYF. DNA for the CDR3: TGTGCTAGTGGTTTGGTACTAGCGGGGTACACAGATACGCAGTATTTT.

As concerns this clone: This likely comes from a read error, as the CDR3 has no conserved phenylalanine or tryptophan at its end. V and J are TRBV6-5 and TRBJ1-2; 8 bases align to TRBD1. The germline gives CDR1 MNHEY, CDR2 SVGAGI. This CDR3 region has 16 residues. V lost 0 bases to trimming and J lost 4 bases; unmatched junction nucleotides: 7. The CDR3 loop reads CASSYSLGQAVYGYTS. CDR3 DNA sequence: TGTGCCAGCAGTTACTCGTTGGGACAGGCGGTCTATGGCTACACCTCC.

CDR3 DNA sequence: TGTGCCAGCAGCTTCCCGGGAGTCAGAGAGACCCAGTACTTC. Protein sequence: CASSFPGVRETQYF. The V gene is TRBV7-2, the J gene TRBJ2-5; tentatively, D is TRBD2 (6 bases). The CDR3 has 14 residues. In germline, CDR1 is SGHTA, CDR2 FQGNSA. Trimming took 3 bases from V and 4 from J, leaving 12 bases between them.

J is TRBJ1-5 and V is TRBV5-8; 9 nucleotides align to TRBD1. J lost 4 bases, V lost 4 bases, and 9 bases had no gene match. CDR1 is SGHTS and CDR2 is YDEGEE in the germline V gene. The CDR3 is made up of 16 amino acids. The CDR3 loop is CASSIRQGERNQPQHF. CDR3 DNA sequence: TGTGCCAGCAGCATTAGACAGGGGGAGAGGAATCAGCCCCAGCATTTT.

This chain links TRBV19 with TRBJ2-1, with TRBD2 matching over 10 bases. Germline V gene data show CDR1 as LNHDA and CDR2 as SQIVND (reference sequence). The CDR3 extends over 16 amino acids. V lost 5 bases, J lost 4 bases, and 8 bases stayed unmatched. The CDR3 region is CASSSPWTSGYNEQFF. In DNA form, the CDR3 reads TGTGCCAGTAGTTCCCCCTGGACTAGCGGATACAATGAGCAGTTCTTC.

V gene TRBV6-5 combines with J gene TRBJ1-2, with 7 nucleotides matching TRBD1. Germline loops: CDR1 MNHEY, CDR2 SVGAGI. The V gene end was trimmed by 2 bases and the J gene end by 4 bases; junction bases not matched to a gene: 7. This CDR3 is 15 amino acids long. The CDR3 DNA sequence: TGTGCCAGCAGTTACGGAGGGGGCGCCGGCTATGGCTACACCTTC. It yields the protein CASSYGGGAGYGYTF.